These T cell receptor beta chains were read from a single sample in a study of blood T cell repertoires in COVID-19. Method: immunoSEQ multiplex PCR; TCRdb's copy keeps in-frame clones and lacks some. The table lists roughly 250,000 clones, approximately 85% of them singletons, with 0.7% to 0.9% in the top ten. The sequenced material came from peripheral blood. The source is a human donor with COVID-19, enrolled during active disease. The donor label of this sample is uncertain. CDR3s include the opening cysteine and the closing phenylalanine or tryptophan. Each record gives: clone size, D gene, J gene, V gene, CDR3 protein, CDR3 DNA. The D gene is left open where the match is weak. Some rows have no size entry. The others give once, few or many, or a class for an expanded clone.

>-|-|TRBJ1-1|TRBV6-6
CASSYPPGNTEAFF
TGTGCCAGCAGTTACCCCCCGGGGAACACTGAAGCTTTCTTT
>-|-|TRBJ1-1|TRBV6-1
CASSENQGFTEAFF
TGTGCCAGCAGTGAAAATCAGGGATTCACTGAAGCTTTCTTT
>-|TRBD1|TRBJ1-1|TRBV13
CASSLVQGVLSPEAFF
TGTGCCAGCAGCTTAGTACAGGGGGTCCTCAGCCCTGAAGCTTTCTTT
>-|-|TRBJ1-5|TRBV28
CASSPPEPQGAQHF
TGTGCCAGCAGTCCCCCCGAGCCCCAGGGTGCCCAGCATTTT
>-|-|TRBJ2-7|TRBV9
CASSPGSFYEQYF
TGTGCCAGCAGCCCAGGGTCCTTCTACGAGCAGTACTTC
>-|TRBD2|TRBJ2-7|TRBV7-2
CASSLVGGAGSSYEQYF
TGTGCCAGCAGCTTAGTGGGAGGGGCGGGGAGCTCCTACGAGCAGTACTTC
>once|TRBD2|TRBJ2-5|TRBV7-9
CASSLRTSDQETQYF
TGTGCCAGCAGCTTGAGGACTAGCGACCAAGAGACCCAGTACTTC
>-|-|TRBJ1-1|TRBV5-6
CASRLTGSRMEDTEAFF
TGTGCCAGCAGACTAACAGGGTCGAGGATGGAGGACACTGAAGCTTTCTTT
>-|-|TRBJ1-3|TRBV6-5
CASSVDSPGTIYF
TGTGCCAGCAGCGTAGACAGTCCCGGCACCATATATTTT
>-|-|TRBJ1-4|TRBV19
CASRGETGKEKLFF
TGTGCCAGTCGGGGGGAAACGGGGAAGGAAAAACTGTTTTTT
>-|TRBD1|TRBJ1-4|TRBV9
CASSFGQDSNEKLFF
TGTGCCAGCAGCTTCGGACAGGATTCTAATGAAAAACTGTTTTTT
>-|TRBD1|TRBJ2-7|TRBV4-1
CASSPGQALGEQYF
TGCGCCAGCAGCCCGGGACAGGCTCTTGGGGAGCAGTACTTC
>-|TRBD1|TRBJ1-1|TRBV30
CAWMRTGATEAFF
TGTGCCTGGATGAGGACAGGGGCTACTGAAGCTTTCTTT
>-|-|TRBJ1-5|TRBV19
CASSISGRSNQPQHF
TGTGCCAGTAGTATATCGGGTAGGAGCAATCAGCCCCAGCATTTT
>-|TRBD1|TRBJ1-2|TRBV27
CASSPGTGYYGYTF
TGTGCCAGCAGTCCCGGGACAGGGTATTATGGCTACACCTTC
>-|TRBD1|TRBJ1-1|TRBV5-1
CASSLEGARGRTEAFF
TGCGCCAGCAGCTTGGAGGGGGCCCGGGGTCGCACTGAAGCTTTCTTT